This T cell receptor beta chain stems from a study of shared clonotypes between healthy human individuals. Study results and limitations: Represented genetic and exposure-history diversity was restricted by having few donors.

Donors comprised only Caucasian adults living in Nashville, Tennessee. Assay used: immunoSEQ multiplex PCR; TCRdb lists only in-frame clones, some missing. In the table there are some 2 million clones, 85% to 95% of which are singletons. To note about this clone: As yet, its antigen is unknown.

Material for sequencing was naive CD4+ T cells sorted from blood. Documented subset: CD45RA+ positively selected. The TCR was taken from a man aged 18 to 29 in good health.

The DNA for the CDR3 is TGTGCCAGCAGCAAACATGGGTCCAATGAGCAGTTCTTC. Protein product: CASSKHGSNEQFF. The chain has TRBV27 and TRBJ2-1; D is undetermined. Germline CDR1 is MNHEY and CDR2 is SMNVEV (reference sequence). This CDR3 is 13 amino acids long. V was shortened by 6 bases and J by 6 bases, with 12 bases between the two germline ends.